A selection of T cell receptor beta chains follows, all from one sample in a study of T cell repertoires in aging, cancer and after chemotherapy. TCRdb reprocessed the multiplex PCR reads with MiXCR, giving one entry per CDR3 protein. The sample records 2,000 to 2,500 distinct CDR3 sequences, roughly 27% being singletons. The sequenced sample consisted of blood. The receptors originated from a human donor with a solid tumor. CDR3s include the opening cysteine and the closing phenylalanine or tryptophan.

J gene: TRBJ1-2; V gene: TRBV5-1; CDR3 protein: CASKQGANYGYTF
J gene: TRBJ2-5; V gene: TRBV25-1; CDR3 protein: CASSTISEIQETQYF
J gene: TRBJ2-3; V gene: TRBV30; CDR3 protein: CASPTSGATDTQYF
J gene: TRBJ1-6; V gene: TRBV6-5; CDR3 protein: CASSRTVYNSPLHF
J gene: TRBJ1-2; V gene: TRBV28; CDR3 protein: CASSMAGRLVGYTF
J gene: TRBJ1-2; V gene: TRBV19; CDR3 protein: CASSVQRGGHYGYTF
J gene: TRBJ1-1; V gene: TRBV12-3/TRBV12-4; CDR3 protein: CASSPGRYTEAFF
J gene: TRBJ2-5; V gene: TRBV5-1; CDR3 protein: CASSSAQGGKTQYF
J gene: TRBJ2-5; V gene: TRBV7-9; CDR3 protein: CASSLALGGKETQYF
J gene: TRBJ2-3; V gene: TRBV6-6; CDR3 protein: CASSYLARTDTQYF